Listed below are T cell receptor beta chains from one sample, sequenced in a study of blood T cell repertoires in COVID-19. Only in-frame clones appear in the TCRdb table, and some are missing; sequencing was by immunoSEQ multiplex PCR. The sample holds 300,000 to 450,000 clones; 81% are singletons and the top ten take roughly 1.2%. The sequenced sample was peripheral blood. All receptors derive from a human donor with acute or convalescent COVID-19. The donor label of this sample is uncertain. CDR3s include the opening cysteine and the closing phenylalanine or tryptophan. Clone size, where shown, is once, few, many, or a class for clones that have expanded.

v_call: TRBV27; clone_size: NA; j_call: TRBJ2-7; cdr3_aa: CASSGGLAGPYEQYF
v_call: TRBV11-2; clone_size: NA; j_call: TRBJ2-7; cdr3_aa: CASSLDRGQGVEQYF
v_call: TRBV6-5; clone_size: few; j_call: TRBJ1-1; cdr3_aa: CASRGGAYTEAFF
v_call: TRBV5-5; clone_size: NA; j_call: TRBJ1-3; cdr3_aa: CASSTGSSDTIYF
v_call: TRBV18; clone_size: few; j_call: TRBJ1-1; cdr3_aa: CASSPPSRAGTTEAFF
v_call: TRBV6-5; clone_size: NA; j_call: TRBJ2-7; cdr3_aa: CASTLGAGLSYEQYF
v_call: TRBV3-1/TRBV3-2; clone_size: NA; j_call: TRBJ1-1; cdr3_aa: CASSQGSGPVPEAFF
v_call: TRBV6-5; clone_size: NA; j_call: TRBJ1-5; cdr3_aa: CASRAPQSNQPQHF
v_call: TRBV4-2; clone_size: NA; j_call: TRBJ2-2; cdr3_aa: CASSQEIGSGSGELFF
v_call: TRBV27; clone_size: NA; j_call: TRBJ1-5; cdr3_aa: CASRHSGTVQNQPQHF
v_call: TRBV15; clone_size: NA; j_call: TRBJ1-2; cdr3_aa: CATSRDTDSPYGYTF
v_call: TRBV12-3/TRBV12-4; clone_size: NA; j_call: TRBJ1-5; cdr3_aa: CASSQGGNQPQHF
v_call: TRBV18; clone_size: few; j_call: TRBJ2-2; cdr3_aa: CASSPLGTGGPGELFF
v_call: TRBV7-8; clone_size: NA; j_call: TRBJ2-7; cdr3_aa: CASSLARGQSPKQYF
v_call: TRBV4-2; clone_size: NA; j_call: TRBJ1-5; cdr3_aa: CASSQVGTGVSQPQHF
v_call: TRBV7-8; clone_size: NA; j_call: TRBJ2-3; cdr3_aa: CASSLRGMGAPDTQYF
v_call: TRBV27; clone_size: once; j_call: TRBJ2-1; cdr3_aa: CASSLIGLAAKASSYNEQFF
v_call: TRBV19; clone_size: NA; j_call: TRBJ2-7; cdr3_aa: CASSMAPSYEQYF
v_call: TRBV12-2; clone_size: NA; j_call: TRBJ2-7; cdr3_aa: CASRSQQGPIYEQYF
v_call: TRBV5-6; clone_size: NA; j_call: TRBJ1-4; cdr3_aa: CASTRDPGNEKLFF